This entry lists 24 T cell receptor beta chains sequenced from one sample in a study of blood T cell repertoires in COVID-19. Only in-frame clones appear in the TCRdb table, and some are missing; sequencing was by immunoSEQ multiplex PCR. The sample shows more than 300,000 clones, roughly 86% of them seen only once. The sample consisted of PBMCs or T cells enriched from blood (not recorded which). The receptor set was obtained from a man aged 35 to 55 in a cohort exposed to, infected with or recovered from COVID-19 (not recorded which).

The V gene is TRBV18, the J gene TRBJ2-7; 8 bases align to TRBD1. Germline loops: CDR1 KGHSH, CDR2 LQKENI. This CDR3 is built from 15 residues. The junction had 5 bases not matched to a gene; V was cut back by 2 bases and J by 2 bases. CDR3 region: CASSPGGQATYEQYF. In DNA form, the CDR3 reads TGTGCCAGCTCACCAGGGGGACAGGCCACCTACGAGCAGTACTTC.

This clone was recorded a few times. The rearrangement uses TRBV7-2 and TRBJ2-1; a weak D match, TRBD1 (6 bases). V was clipped by 5 bases and J by 10 bases, with 24 bases between them. The CDR3 contains 16 residues. Germline V gene data show CDR1 as SGHTA and CDR2 as FQGNSA. The CDR3 bases are TGTGCCAGCAGCCTACACCTTTTGGCGGGCCAGGGGGAGCAGTTCTTC. Residues: CASSLHLLAGQGEQFF.

This clone is a singleton in its sample. V usage is TRBV7-6 and J usage is TRBJ2-1, with 15 bases fitting TRBD2. CDR1 SGHVS and CDR2 FNYEAQ come from the germline V gene. CDR3 length: 17 residues. Losses at the gene ends were 2 bases for V and 7 bases for J; bases not matched to a gene: 6. The DNA for the CDR3 is TGTGCCAGCAGCTTACCCCGGGGACTAGCGGGAGGAAATGAGCAGTTCTTC. Translation: CASSLPRGLAGGNEQFF.

This clone came up a few times. This chain uses TRBV27 with TRBJ2-2, with 7 bases lining up with TRBD1. The J segment lost 4 bases and the V segment lost 5 bases, leaving 10 bases of the junction unmatched. CDR1 MNHEY and CDR2 SMNVEV come from the germline V gene (reference sequence). This CDR3 has 16 residues. The CDR3 is CASSKQGGYGTGELFF. The CDR3 DNA reads as TGTGCCAGCAGTAAACAAGGGGGCTACGGCACCGGGGAGCTGTTTTTT.

The V call is TRBV7-3, the J call TRBJ2-1, with 9 bases aligning to TRBD2. The V gene's germline CDR1 is SGHTA and CDR2 FQGTGA. J lost 12 bases, V lost 0 bases, and 6 bases had no gene match. The CDR3 contains 14 residues. CDR3 nucleotides: TGTGCCAGCAGCTTAACTAGCGGGAGTATAAGGCAGTTCTTC. This translates into CASSLTSGSIRQFF.

The chain links TRBV9 to TRBJ2-3; 7 bases agree with TRBD2. The CDR3 runs to 14 residues. After removal of 4 bases from V and 4 bases from J, the junction contained 6 bases not matched to a gene. Germline CDR1 is SGDLS and CDR2 is YYNGEE. CDR3 coding DNA: TGTGCCAGCAGCCCACCTAGCGGCCCAGATACGCAGTATTTT. Translation: CASSPPSGPDTQYF.

This clone was recorded only once. The chain carries TRBV9 and TRBJ2-5; 7 bases match TRBD1. The length of the CDR3 is 14 residues. Germline CDR1 SGDLS, CDR2 YYNGEE. Trimming took 4 bases from V and 2 from J; bases not matched to a gene: 5. The CDR3 DNA follows: TGTGCCAGCAGCACCGGGACAGCTCAAGAGACCCAGTACTTC. Amino acid sequence: CASSTGTAQETQYF.

This chain joins TRBV28 and TRBJ1-1, with D unresolved. The length of the CDR3 is 11 residues. V lost 5 bases and J 1 base, leaving 2 bases between the germline ends. Germline CDR1 and CDR2: MDHEN and SYDVKM. Written as DNA, the CDR3 is TGTGCCAGCAGTCAGAACACTGAAGCTTTCTTT. As protein: CASSQNTEAFF.

The chain combines TRBV2 with TRBJ2-7, with 10 positions matching TRBD1. J lost 4 bases, V lost 5 bases, and 5 bases had no gene match. This CDR3 region has 14 residues. Germline assignment: CDR1 SNHLY and CDR2 FYNNEI. The CDR3 here is CASSQRTGGYEQYF. DNA for the CDR3: TGTGCCAGCAGTCAACGGACAGGGGGGTACGAGCAGTACTTC.

The chain uses TRBV3-1 (or the pseudogene TRBV3-2) and TRBJ2-7, with D uncertain. CDR1 and CDR2 from the germline V gene are LGHDT and YNNKEL (reference sequence). The CDR3 extends over 11 amino acids. Trimming shortened V by 1 base and J by 12 bases, and 10 bases separated the two germline ends. CDR3 sequence (DNA): TGTGCCAGCAGCCAAGGGAGCGTCTGGTACTTC. Protein product: CASSQGSVWYF.

This clone was counted a few times. The chain employs TRBV4-1 and TRBJ1-6, with D possibly TRBD1 on 5 matching bases. The ends were cut back, 1 base at V and 9 bases at J, with 7 bases in the middle. The CDR3 is made up of 13 amino acids. Germline-derived CDR1 and CDR2 are MGHRA and YSYEKL. The CDR3 loop reads CASSQGGASPLHF. The CDR3, as DNA: TGCGCCAGCAGCCAAGGCGGGGCTTCACCCCTCCACTTT.

The V gene is TRBV15, the J gene TRBJ2-7; D unresolved. Germline-derived CDR1 and CDR2 are LNHNV and YYDKDF (reference sequence). CDR3 length: 12 residues. The V gene lost 1 base and the J gene lost 2 bases, with 3 bases spanning the gap. CDR3 DNA sequence: TGTGCCACCAGCAGAGCTGCCTACGAGCAGTACTTC. Its translation: CATSRAAYEQYF.

This clone was recorded only once. The V call is TRBV9, the J call TRBJ2-5; possibly TRBD2 for D (6 bases). CDR1 SGDLS and CDR2 YYNGEE come from the germline V gene. The V gene lost 4 bases and the J gene lost 5 bases, with 15 bases spanning the gap. CDR3 size: 14 residues. The CDR3 DNA follows: TGTGCCAGCAGCCCCGGCGGGGAGGCTGAGACCCAGTACTTC. Its translation: CASSPGGEAETQYF.

This clone has just one count. The chain links TRBV19 to TRBJ1-3; possibly TRBD1 for D (6 bases). Trimming left V 6 bases short and J 0 bases short, with 9 bases between. The CDR3 sequence is 14 residues long. The germline gives CDR1 LNHDA, CDR2 SQIVND (reference sequence). CDR3 sequence: CASRPGHSGNTIYF. CDR3 bases: TGTGCCAGTAGACCGGGACACTCTGGAAACACCATATATTTT. The variable domain in full, completed from reference TRBV19 and TRBJ1-3, reads DGGITQSPKYLFRKEGQNVTLSCEQNLNHDAMYWYRQDPGQGLRLIYYSQIVNDFQKGDIAEGYSVSREKKESFPLTVTSAQKNPTAFYLCASRPGHSGNTIYFGEGSWLTVV.

The rearrangement links TRBV27 to TRBJ1-5; 9 positions match TRBD1. V gave up 7 bases and J gave up 7 bases; unmatched junction bases: 8. Germline V gene lookup returns CDR1 MNHEY and CDR2 SMNVEV (reference sequence). CDR3 length equals 14 residues. CDR3 bases: TGTGCCAGCAAGGGACAGGGAGGCTTCCAGCCCCAGCATTTT. Its translation is CASKGQGGFQPQHF.

This clone was seen once. The chain employs TRBV6-5 and TRBJ1-4; D is unclear. The CDR3 length is 16 residues. Deletions cut 2 bases from V and 8 bases from J, with 18 bases between. Looked up from germline, CDR1 is MNHEY and CDR2 is SVGAGI. CDR3 sequence: CASSYGNPILGEKLFF. The CDR3 region has the DNA TGTGCCAGCAGTTACGGAAACCCAATCTTGGGCGAAAAACTGTTTTTT.

The table lists this clone with a few counts. The chain couples TRBV2 to TRBJ2-7; 10 nucleotides agree with TRBD1. CDR3 length: 15 amino acids. V lost 5 bases and J lost 4; bases outside the gene matches: 8. CDR1 is SNHLY, CDR2 FYNNEI, per germline. The CDR3 is CASSWTTGGAYEQYF. The DNA for the CDR3 is TGTGCCAGCAGTTGGACGACAGGGGGCGCATACGAGCAGTACTTC.

The chain uses TRBV10-3 and TRBJ1-3; D is ambiguous. Trimming took off 3 bases at V and 4 bases at J, with 13 bases between the two ends. This CDR3 region has 15 residues. The germline CDR1 and CDR2 sequences are ENHRY and SYGVKD. The CDR3 coding sequence is TGTGCCATCAGTGACTCAGGAGGTGCAGGAAACACCATATATTTT. Amino acid sequence: CAISDSGGAGNTIYF.

This rearrangement joins TRBV19 to TRBJ1-2; tentative D call: TRBD1 (5 bases). Per germline, CDR1 LNHDA and CDR2 SQIVND (reference sequence). The CDR3 spans 14 residues. The V gene lost 4 bases and the J gene lost 2 bases, with 11 bases spanning the gap. CDR3 in amino acids: CASSKNRPNYGYTF. The CDR3 region has the DNA TGTGCCAGTAGTAAAAACAGGCCGAACTATGGCTACACCTTC.

This rearrangement joins TRBV11-2 to TRBJ1-3; no definite D call. The CDR3 has 14 amino acids. Germline CDR1 SGHAT, CDR2 FQNNGV. Trimming removed 4 bases from V and 0 bases from J, with 7 bases in between. The CDR3 region has the DNA TGTGCCAGCAGCTCCGGGATCTCTGGAAACACCATATATTTT. It translates to CASSSGISGNTIYF.

The CDR3 protein is CATSSPNFGNTIYF. In DNA, the CDR3 is TGTGCCACCAGCTCGCCAAACTTTGGAAACACCATATATTTT. The rearrangement uses TRBV15 and TRBJ1-3, with D hard to call. Trimming shortened V by 5 bases and J by 3 bases, and 11 bases separated the two germline ends. CDR1 is LNHNV, CDR2 YYDKDF, per germline (reference sequence). The CDR3 loop spans 14 amino acids.

The sample holds a few counts of this clone. The chain is built from TRBV23-1 and TRBJ1-1, with D possibly matching TRBD1 (5 bases). TRBV23-1 is designated an ORF whose function remains uncertain. The V and J ends lost 4 bases and 0 bases respectively, with 18 bases between them. This CDR3 region has 17 residues. In nucleotides, the CDR3 is TGCGCCAGCAGTCTAGGGCAAGCAGACAGAATGAACACTGAAGCTTTCTTT. Protein: CASSLGQADRMNTEAFF.

V gene TRBV7-9 combines with J gene TRBJ2-1; D gene uncertain. CDR3 length: 13 amino acids. The germline V and J ends were trimmed by 0 bases and 9 bases, with 9 bases remaining between them. From germline, CDR1 is SEHNR and CDR2 FQNEAQ (reference sequence). CDR3 DNA: TGTGCCAGCAGCTTAGCGCTCGCGTTTGAGCAGTTCTTC. It translates to CASSLALAFEQFF.

This clone was seen just once. The chain links TRBV2 to TRBJ1-5, with a possible D match to TRBD1 (5 bases). Germline V gene lookup returns CDR1 SNHLY and CDR2 FYNNEI. The CDR3 is 14 amino acids. V lost 6 bases and J 6 bases, leaving 15 bases between the germline ends. CDR3 DNA sequence: TGTGCCAGCAGGATAGGGGATGTGGTTCAGCCCCAGCATTTT. Its translation: CASRIGDVVQPQHF.